These T cell receptor beta chains were read from a single sample in a study of blood T cell repertoires in COVID-19. Produced via immunoSEQ multiplex PCR; TCRdb's table is partial and in-frame only. The table lists fewer than 200,000 clones, about 85% of them singletons. The sequencing sample was made of peripheral blood. Receptors originate from a man in his sixties who had recovered from COVID-19. Both conserved end residues are part of each CDR3. D genes are given only for firm matches. Some rows have no size entry. The others give once, few or many, or a class for an expanded clone.

D	V	size	J	CDR3	DNA
TRBD1	TRBV6-6	once	TRBJ2-1	CASTPGQVGNEQFF	TGTGCCAGCACCCCGGGACAGGTAGGGAATGAGCAGTTCTTC
TRBD1	TRBV7-2	NA	TRBJ1-5	CASSLRTGDGQPQHF	TGTGCCAGCAGCCTACGGACAGGGGATGGACAGCCCCAGCATTTT
TRBD2	TRBV7-9	few	TRBJ2-3	CASSLGAGETDTQYF	TGTGCCAGCAGCTTGGGAGCGGGGGAGACAGATACGCAGTATTTT
NA	TRBV6-1	NA	TRBJ1-1	CASSEYRNTEAFF	TGTGCCAGCAGTGAGTACAGGAACACTGAAGCTTTCTTT
NA	TRBV24-1	NA	TRBJ2-3	CATSVPGGTDTQYF	TGTGCCACCAGTGTCCCGGGGGGCACAGATACGCAGTATTTT
NA	TRBV19	NA	TRBJ2-7	CASSMFGGQKIYEQYF	TGTGCCAGTAGTATGTTCGGGGGACAGAAGATCTACGAGCAGTACTTC
NA	TRBV19	NA	TRBJ1-1	CASSMGVYTEAFF	TGTGCCAGTAGTATGGGAGTTTACACTGAAGCTTTCTTT
NA	TRBV18	NA	TRBJ2-5	CASSPRTAEETQYF	TGTGCCAGCTCACCCAGGACAGCAGAAGAGACCCAGTACTTC
TRBD1	TRBV14	NA	TRBJ2-7	CASSHRDRPTYEQYF	TGTGCCAGCAGCCACCGGGACAGGCCGACCTACGAGCAGTACTTC
NA	TRBV7-2	once	TRBJ1-2	CASSAVGRGGGYTF	TGTGCCAGCAGTGCGGTGGGCCGGGGTGGAGGCTACACCTTC
NA	TRBV9	NA	TRBJ1-1	CASSKNQRANTEAFF	TGTGCCAGCAGCAAAAATCAGCGAGCGAACACTGAAGCTTTCTTT
NA	TRBV6-6	once	TRBJ2-1	CASSLGLPSNEQFF	TGTGCCAGCAGCCTGGGACTTCCCTCCAATGAGCAGTTCTTC
NA	TRBV19	NA	TRBJ1-1	CASSIQGNTEAFF	TGTGCCAGTAGTATACAGGGTAACACTGAAGCTTTCTTT
NA	TRBV7-2	NA	TRBJ2-4	CASSPPYSSSIQYF	TGTGCCAGCAGCCCCCCGTATAGCAGCAGCATTCAGTACTTC
NA	TRBV9	once	TRBJ2-7	CASSPTRAGEQYF	TGTGCCAGCAGCCCGACTAGAGCGGGCGAGCAGTACTTC
NA	TRBV7-2	NA	TRBJ1-1	CASSVVGGGNTEAFF	TGTGCCAGCAGTGTAGTGGGGGGTGGGAACACTGAAGCTTTCTTT
NA	TRBV3-1/TRBV3-2	once	TRBJ2-6	CASSQEIQGTLRGANVLTF	TGTGCCAGCAGCCAAGAAATACAGGGAACACTAAGAGGGGCCAACGTCCTGACTTTC
NA	TRBV3-1/TRBV3-2	NA	TRBJ1-2	CASSQANRRNYGYTF	TGTGCCAGCAGCCAAGCTAACCGCCGTAACTATGGCTACACCTTC
NA	TRBV6-5	NA	TRBJ1-3	CASSYSSASGNTIYF	TGTGCCAGCAGTTACTCGAGTGCCTCTGGAAACACCATATATTTT
TRBD1	TRBV7-2	once	TRBJ1-1	CASSLRVTGDTEAFF	TGTGCCAGCAGCTTAAGGGTAACAGGGGACACTGAAGCTTTCTTT